The 32 T cell receptor beta chains presented below share a single source sample, sequenced in a study of T cells in Graves' hyperthyroidism and ophthalmopathy. The investigators amplified TCR beta CDR3 regions from RNA transcripts. The TCR CDR3 was amplified in a first-round RT-PCR using the HTBI primer set. TCRdb re-called the multiplex PCR reads through MiXCR, storing one row per CDR3 protein. This sample yields approximately 690,000 distinct CDR3 sequences, of which 14% are seen a single time; under 15% belongs to the top ten. Input material: blood. The receptor source for this set is a woman in her 50s with Graves' ophthalmopathy.

At least ten counts were recorded for this clonotype. The chain employs TRBV7-9 and TRBJ2-3; 7 nucleotides agree with TRBD1. Unmatched junction bases numbered 6, after V lost 2 bases and J lost 4 bases. The CDR3 spans 15 residues. CDR1 and CDR2 (germline): SEHNR, FQNEAQ (reference sequence). CDR3 sequence reads: CASSLSQGRSDTQYF. The CDR3, as DNA: TGTGCCAGCAGCTTATCACAGGGGCGTTCAGATACGCAGTATTTT.

The chain joins TRBV19 to TRBJ2-1, with TRBD2 matching over 11 bases. The CDR3 is 16 amino acids. The V gene's germline CDR1 is LNHDA and CDR2 SQIVND (reference sequence). V was pared by 1 base and J by 9 bases, with 8 bases of the junction left unmatched. CDR3 loop: CASSIGLAGGPGEQFF. The CDR3 DNA follows: TGTGCCAGTAGTATAGGCTTAGCGGGAGGGCCCGGTGAGCAGTTCTTC.

The V and J genes are TRBV10-3 and TRBJ1-1, with a possible D match to TRBD1 (5 bases). The length of the CDR3 is 15 residues. Germline CDR1 is ENHRY and CDR2 is SYGVKD. V lost 6 bases and J 3 bases, leaving 17 bases between the germline ends. The CDR3 loop reads CAIRRDRSQYTEAFF. The CDR3 coding sequence is TGTGCCATCAGGCGAGACAGATCACAGTACACTGAAGCTTTCTTT.

This clonotype has ten or more counts. The chain recombines TRBV20-1 with TRBJ2-3; D remains ambiguous. This CDR3 comprises 14 residues. CDR1 is DFQATT, CDR2 SNEGSKA, per germline (reference sequence). V was shortened by 6 bases and J by 2 bases, with 15 bases between the two germline ends. This chain's CDR3 is CSAPVGPLTDTQYF. DNA for the CDR3: TGCAGTGCCCCGGTGGGCCCCCTCACAGATACGCAGTATTTT.

There are many counts of this clonotype. The chain recombines TRBV7-3 with TRBJ2-3; D could derive from TRBD1 or TRBD2 (5 bases each). The V gene's germline CDR1 is SGHTA and CDR2 FQGTGA. The CDR3 runs 18 residues. Trimming shortened V by 6 bases and J by 4 bases, and 26 bases separated the two germline ends. This CDR3 reads CASSQSGTEELVSDTQYF. DNA for the CDR3: TGTGCCAGCAGTCAATCCGGGACGGAAGAACTAGTTTCAGATACGCAGTATTTT.

V usage is TRBV7-9 and J usage is TRBJ2-3, with D perhaps matching TRBD2 (6 bases). V was pared by 8 bases and J by 4 bases, with 16 bases between. Germline CDR1 SEHNR, CDR2 FQNEAQ (reference sequence). The CDR3 runs 14 residues. CDR3 in amino acids: CASAVGSGPDTQYF. The CDR3 region has the DNA TGTGCCAGCGCCGTCGGGAGTGGACCAGATACGCAGTATTTT.

The chain recombines TRBV24-1 with TRBJ2-2; 7 bases agree with TRBD1. The CDR3 consists of 16 residues. Germline assignment: CDR1 KGHDR and CDR2 SFDVKD. V shed 7 bases and J 1 base; nucleotides not matched to a gene: 8. CDR3 in amino acids: CATSETGTVNTGELFF. DNA of the CDR3: TGTGCCACCAGCGAGACCGGGACAGTGAACACCGGGGAGCTGTTTTTT.

This clonotype was detected a few times. This sequence joins TRBV4-2 and TRBJ1-2; the match to TRBD1 covers 10 bases. Germline assignment: CDR1 LGHNA and CDR2 YNFKEQ. CDR3 length: 17 residues. V shed 1 base, J shed 0 bases, and the junction held 5 bases outside the gene matches. The CDR3 sequence is CASSQGDRGQANYGYTF. Here the CDR3 DNA reads TGTGCCAGCAGCCAAGGGGACAGGGGCCAAGCTAACTATGGCTACACCTTC.

CDR3 sequence (DNA): TGCAGTGCTAGGATCAGGAGGGGGTACAATGAGCAGTTCTTC. This gives the protein CSARIRRGYNEQFF. The chain has TRBV20-1 and TRBJ2-1, with D perhaps assigned TRBD1 or TRBD2 (6 bases each). CDR1 and CDR2 from the germline V gene are DFQATT and SNEGSKA (reference sequence). V was trimmed by 3 bases and J by 4 bases, leaving 13 bases between them. The CDR3 loop spans 14 amino acids.

The chain has TRBV30 and TRBJ2-7; TRBD1 agrees at 9 bases. Trimming took 8 bases from V and 9 from J; bases not matched to a gene: 20. The CDR3 is made up of 15 amino acids. Looked up from germline, CDR1 is GTSNPN and CDR2 is SVGIG (reference sequence). Here the CDR3 reads CASRPAGTGPLGQYF. The CDR3 bases are TGTGCCAGTAGACCTGCCGGGACAGGGCCCCTGGGGCAGTACTTC.

The sample holds many counts of this clonotype. The genes are TRBV12-3 or TRBV12-4 and TRBJ2-2; TRBD2 agrees at 9 bases. Losses at the gene ends were 7 bases for V and 3 bases for J; bases not matched to a gene: 9. The CDR3 is 16 amino acids. CDR3 sequence reads: CASKVFVAGDTGELFF. Written as DNA, the CDR3 is TGTGCCAGCAAGGTATTCGTAGCGGGAGACACCGGGGAGCTGTTTTTT.

This clonotype was seen at least ten times. The genes are TRBV18 and TRBJ2-5; 7 bases match TRBD2. The germline V gene has CDR1 KGHSH and CDR2 LQKENI. The V gene end was trimmed by 2 bases and the J gene end by 2 bases; junction bases not matched to a gene: 11. The CDR3 contains 17 residues. The CDR3 spells CASSPDIPAGKQETQYF. The CDR3 DNA follows: TGTGCCAGCTCACCAGATATACCAGCGGGAAAACAAGAGACCCAGTACTTC.

The CDR3 protein is CASSLYGTGNTIYF. The CDR3 region has the DNA TGTGCCAGCAGCCTATACGGGACTGGAAACACCATATATTTT. The rearrangement uses TRBV7-9 and TRBJ1-3; D unresolved. The V end was cut by 5 bases, the J end by 2 bases, with 10 bases between. The CDR3 totals 14 residues. Germline V gene data show CDR1 as SEHNR and CDR2 as FQNEAQ (reference sequence).

This clonotype was observed at least ten times. The chain couples TRBV12-3 or TRBV12-4 to TRBJ1-1; unclear D gene. This CDR3 has 14 amino acids. V shed 1 base and J shed 1 base, with 7 bases lying between them. CDR3 loop: CASSLGNGNTEAFF. The CDR3 DNA is TGTGCCAGCAGTTTAGGTAACGGGAACACTGAAGCTTTCTTT.

The V and J genes are TRBV4-2 and TRBJ2-3; tentative D call: TRBD2 (6 bases). CDR3 length equals 16 residues. The V end was cut by 1 base, the J end by 2 bases, with 13 bases between. The germline V gene encodes CDR1 LGHNA and CDR2 YNFKEQ. In DNA, the CDR3 is TGTGCCAGCAGCCAAGTGGGGGGAGCTCCCACAGATACGCAGTATTTT. It yields the protein CASSQVGGAPTDTQYF.

This clonotype came up many times. The chain is built from TRBV9 and TRBJ2-7; TRBD2 matches 7 bases. The V gene end was trimmed by 4 bases and the J gene end by 0 bases; junction bases not matched to a gene: 4. Germline lookup yields CDR1 SGDLS and CDR2 YYNGEE. CDR3 length equals 14 residues. CDR3 in amino acids: CASSPSGASYEQYF. The CDR3 nucleotides read TGTGCCAGCAGCCCGAGCGGGGCCTCCTACGAGCAGTACTTC.

There are many counts of this clonotype. The chain carries TRBV7-9 and TRBJ2-7, with D possibly TRBD1 on 5 matching bases. Trimming stripped 0 bases from V and 3 bases from J, with 9 bases between. Germline V lookup: CDR1 SEHNR, CDR2 FQNEAQ (reference sequence). The CDR3 contains 14 residues. The CDR3 DNA sequence: TGTGCCAGCAGCTTAGCCGGACAACTCTACGAGCAGTACTTC. The encoded protein is CASSLAGQLYEQYF.

This clonotype was seen a handful of times. DNA for the CDR3: TGTGCCAGCTCACCACTAGCGGGGCCCTCGAACACCGGGGAGCTGTTTTTT. It encodes CASSPLAGPSNTGELFF. The rearrangement links TRBV18 to TRBJ2-2; 8 nucleotides align to TRBD2. The junction had 4 bases not matched to a gene; V was cut back by 1 base and J by 0 bases. Germline V gives CDR1 KGHSH, CDR2 LQKENI. The CDR3 sequence is 17 residues long. Based on the CDR3 plus reference TRBV18 and TRBJ2-2, the full variable domain is NAGVMQNPRHLVRRRGQEARLRCSPMKGHSHVYWYRQLPEEGLKFMVYLQKENIIDESGMPKERFSAEFPKEGPSILRIQQVVRGDSAAYFCASSPLAGPSNTGELFFGEGSRLTVL.

The genes are TRBV24-1 and TRBJ1-5; 9 bases align to TRBD1. In germline, CDR1 is KGHDR, CDR2 SFDVKD. V lost 4 bases to trimming and J lost 0 bases; unmatched junction nucleotides: 6. This CDR3 is built from 17 residues. CDR3 coding DNA: TGTGCCACCAGTGAAACCGGGACAGGGTTTAGCAATCAGCCCCAGCATTTT. Its translation: CATSETGTGFSNQPQHF.

Ten or more counts support this clonotype. The chain recombines TRBV18 with TRBJ1-1; tentative D call: TRBD1 (5 bases). CDR1 and CDR2 from the germline V gene are KGHSH and LQKENI. Trimming cost V 0 bases and J 3 bases, with 11 bases left between them. This CDR3 spans 15 amino acids. CDR3 bases: TGTGCCAGCTCACCACCATGGGGGGGGGACACTGAAGCTTTCTTT. It is translated as CASSPPWGGDTEAFF.

To note about this clonotype: This may arise from a read error, as a much more abundant clone is one base away. The chain recombines TRBV28 with TRBJ1-1, with D uncertain. The length of the CDR3 is 14 residues. CDR1 is MDHEN, CDR2 SYDVKM, per germline. V lost 4 bases and J lost 0, with 9 bases in between. For the CDR3, the DNA is TGTGCCAGCAGTTCGATTCTCCTGAACACTGAAGCTTTCTTT. This sequence encodes CASSSILLNTEAFF.

This clonotype has just a few counts. This chain joins TRBV10-3 and TRBJ1-4; D remains unclear. CDR3 length: 14 residues. The germline V gene encodes CDR1 ENHRY and CDR2 SYGVKD. Between the trimmed V and J ends, which lost 2 bases and 4 bases, there was a span of 8 bases. CDR3 loop: CAISERDVNEKLFF. In nucleotides, the CDR3 is TGTGCCATCAGTGAGAGGGATGTTAATGAAAAACTGTTTTTT.

This clonotype was observed many times. The chain employs TRBV19 and TRBJ2-1, with 10 bases aligning to TRBD2. The CDR3 runs 17 residues. Germline CDR1 reads LNHDA; CDR2 reads SQIVND (reference sequence). V was pared by 7 bases and J by 7 bases, with 16 bases of the junction left unmatched. CDR3 DNA sequence: TGTGCCAGTACCATGGGCCTAGCGGGAGAGGTAAGGAATGAGCAGTTCTTC. It is translated as CASTMGLAGEVRNEQFF.

Concerning this clonotype: Since a much larger clone is just one base distant, this may be a read error. In nucleotides, the CDR3 is TGTGCTAGTGGTGGGGGACTTAGCTCCTACAATGAGCAGTACTTC. Protein product: CASGGGLSSYNEQYF. The chain combines TRBV12-5 with TRBJ2-1; D possibly corresponds to TRBD2 (6 bases). The J call is uncertain, as TRBJ2-7 better fits the DNA end. The V gene's germline CDR1 is LGHNT and CDR2 FRNRAP. The CDR3 is 15 amino acids.

This clonotype has just a few counts. The DNA for the CDR3 is TGTGCCAGCAGCTGGACAGGGGATCAGCCCCAGCATTTT. It specifies CASSWTGDQPQHF. The chain recombines TRBV7-3 with TRBJ1-5, with 9 positions matching TRBD1. Trimming cost V 4 bases and J 5 bases; bases outside gene matches: 0. The germline gives CDR1 SGHTA, CDR2 FQGTGA. The CDR3 runs to 13 residues. The complete variable domain, with remaining parts taken from reference TRBV7-3 and TRBJ1-5, reads GAGVSQTPSNKVTEKGKYVELRCDPISGHTALYWYRQSLGQGPEFLIYFQGTGAADDSGLPNDRFFAVRPEGSVSTLKIQRTERGDSAVYLCASSWTGDQPQHFGDGTRLSIL.

The CDR3: CSVEEGLAGATGELFF. The CDR3 region has the DNA TGCAGCGTTGAAGAGGGACTAGCGGGGGCCACCGGGGAGCTGTTTTTT. This sequence joins TRBV29-1 and TRBJ2-2, with TRBD2 matching over 14 bases. The CDR3 totals 16 residues. V lost 0 bases and J lost 4; bases outside the gene matches: 1. Germline V gives CDR1 SQVTM, CDR2 ANQGSEA.

This clonotype was observed many times. The gene calls are TRBV30 and TRBJ2-7, with a weak D call TRBD1 (5 bases). Germline V gene data show CDR1 as GTSNPN and CDR2 as SVGIG (reference sequence). V lost 0 bases, J lost 3 bases, and 15 bases lay in between. The CDR3 is 15 residues long. The CDR3 DNA is TGTGCCTGGAGTGTGGGGCCTCGGCAGCACTACGAGCAGTACTTC. This sequence encodes CAWSVGPRQHYEQYF.

CDR3 in DNA: TGTGCCAGCAGCAGTAGGACTAGCGGGATGGCGGGCGAACAGTACTTC. Its translation is CASSSRTSGMAGEQYF. J is TRBJ2-7 and V is TRBV11-2, with 12 bases lining up with TRBD2. This CDR3 has 16 residues. V lost 5 bases, J lost 10 bases, and 15 bases stayed unmatched. Germline V CDR1 and CDR2: SGHAT, FQNNGV.

In its sample, this clonotype was seen many times. V usage is TRBV14 and J usage is TRBJ1-2; TRBD1 agrees at 8 bases. Germline CDR1 and CDR2: SGHDN and FVKESK. The CDR3 covers 14 residues. Trimming at V came to 4 bases and at J to 3 bases, leaving 4 bases not matched to a gene. The CDR3 is CASSLMTGDYGYTF. CDR3 sequence (DNA): TGTGCCAGCAGCCTCATGACAGGGGACTATGGCTACACCTTC.

V and J are TRBV27 and TRBJ2-2; 7 bases fit TRBD1. The ends lost 5 bases at V and 1 base at J; junction bases unmatched: 4. The CDR3 sequence is 15 residues long. The germline CDR1 and CDR2 sequences are MNHEY and SMNVEV (reference sequence). CDR3 amino acids: CASSRQGKNTGELFF. Here the CDR3 DNA reads TGTGCCAGCAGTCGACAGGGAAAGAACACCGGGGAGCTGTTTTTT.

CDR3 DNA sequence: TGTGCCTGGACCCCCCTTTTCGGGACTAGCGGGAGCTCCTTTCACAATGAGCAGTTCTTC. It yields the protein CAWTPLFGTSGSSFHNEQFF. The chain couples TRBV30 to TRBJ2-1; 14 bases match TRBD2. CDR3 size: 20 residues. From germline, CDR1 is GTSNPN and CDR2 SVGIG (reference sequence). The junction had 19 bases not matched to a gene; V was cut back by 4 bases and J by 5 bases. Full variable domain (remainder filled in from reference TRBV30 and TRBJ2-1): SQTIHQWPATLVQPVGSPLSLECTVEGTSNPNLYWYRQAAGRGLQLLFYSVGIGQISSEVPQNLSASRPQDRQFILSSKKLLLSDSGFYLCAWTPLFGTSGSSFHNEQFFGPGTRLTVL.

In this sample, this clonotype turned up a few times. The gene calls are TRBV20-1 and TRBJ1-2; D not resolved. The CDR3 spans 11 residues. V was trimmed by 3 bases and J by 7 bases, leaving 9 bases between them. Germline V gene data show CDR1 as DFQATT and CDR2 as SNEGSKA (reference sequence). The CDR3 nucleotides are TGCAGTGCTAGTAGAGACCTTGGCTACACCTTC. This encodes CSASRDLGYTF.